The source of this T cell receptor (beta chain) is a study of blood T cell repertoires in COVID-19. Study overall: The samples span acute and convalescent COVID-19 from the United States, Italy and Spain. Sample material is recorded as cDNA or gDNA derived from T cells, B-cell-depleted T cells, or PBMCs.

Losses at the gene ends were 4 bases for V and 2 bases for J; bases not matched to a gene: 4. This CDR3 spans 14 amino acids. Per the germline V gene, CDR1 is MGHRA and CDR2 is YSYEKL. How the authors handled the data: Estimation of nucleated cell counts relied on the amplification of reference gene primers. TCRdb keeps only in-frame clones here, not all; method: immunoSEQ multiplex PCR. The V and J calls and clone size were taken over from that table, and D and trimming were inferred from the DNA. The sample lists hundreds of thousands of clones; around four fifths were seen once. Sequencing input: peripheral blood. The TCR originated in a woman aged 55-70 years with active or convalescent COVID-19. This chain connects TRBV4-1 to TRBJ1-2; 7 bases line up with TRBD1. CDR3 loop: CASSPTGANYGYTF. CDR3 coding DNA: TGCGCCAGCAGCCCAACAGGGGCCAACTATGGCTACACCTTC.